The next 28 T cell receptor beta chains were all read from a single sample in a study of blood T cells in healthy people across ages. Then a second PCR, running roughly 7 to 11 cycles, was carried out with a sample-barcoded 5' primer and a J-beta primer mix. Using its own MiXCR run on the 5' RACE reads, TCRdb lists one record per CDR3 protein. Among about 1.8 million distinct CDR3 sequences listed, roughly 49% were seen once. Input material: blood. The origin of the receptors is a woman between 40 and 55 years old in good health.

This clonotype has a handful of counts. The V call is TRBV7-2, the J call TRBJ2-3, with 8 bases fitting TRBD1. The CDR3 is made up of 15 amino acids. Trimming took 6 bases from V and 2 from J; bases not matched to a gene: 7. Per the germline V gene, CDR1 is SGHTA and CDR2 is FQGNSA. CDR3 loop: CASRPDRGFTDTQYF. In nucleotides, the CDR3 is TGTGCCAGCAGGCCCGACAGGGGCTTCACAGATACGCAGTATTTT.

The rearrangement uses TRBV4-1 and TRBJ2-7, with D perhaps TRBD2 (5 bases). Per germline, CDR1 MGHRA and CDR2 YSYEKL. V shed 1 base and J shed 7 bases, with 17 bases lying between them. CDR3 length equals 15 residues. This chain's CDR3 is CASSQVVEGGGEQYF. The CDR3 nucleotides read TGCGCCAGCAGCCAAGTCGTTGAGGGCGGTGGGGAGCAGTACTTC.

This clonotype was counted a few times. The chain recombines TRBV11-2 with TRBJ1-2, with D perhaps matching TRBD1 (5 bases). The CDR3 is 16 residues long. V was clipped by 2 bases and J by 4 bases, with 17 bases between them. Germline values: CDR1 SGHAT, CDR2 FQNNGV. CDR3 loop: CASSLNVGEGFYGYTF. In nucleotides, the CDR3 is TGTGCCAGCAGCTTAAATGTAGGGGAAGGTTTCTATGGCTACACCTTC.

A few counts support this clonotype. The chain couples TRBV2 to TRBJ2-1; a possible D gene is TRBD2 (6 bases). Between the trimmed V and J ends, which lost 9 bases and 0 bases, there was a span of 15 bases. The length of the CDR3 is 15 residues. The germline V gene encodes CDR1 SNHLY and CDR2 FYNNEI. CDR3 in DNA: TGTGCCAGAAGCCTAGCGACGAGCTCCTACAATGAGCAGTTCTTC. Its translation is CARSLATSSYNEQFF.

This clonotype came up once. J is TRBJ1-5 and V is TRBV15, with D maybe TRBD1 (5 bases). Trimming removed 1 base from V and 0 bases from J, with 10 bases in between. The CDR3 has 16 amino acids. Germline V gene sequence: CDR1 LNHNV, CDR2 YYDKDF (reference sequence). The CDR3 loop reads CATSRGQIDSNQPQHF. CDR3 nucleotides: TGTGCCACCAGCAGAGGACAGATAGATAGCAATCAGCCCCAGCATTTT.

The chain carries TRBV5-4 and TRBJ2-3; TRBD2 matches 8 bases. Germline V gene data show CDR1 as SGHNT and CDR2 as YYREEE (reference sequence). V trimming: 0 bases; J trimming: 3 bases; junction bases outside the gene matches: 6. CDR3 size: 16 residues. CDR3: CASSLVVTSETDTQYF. Here the CDR3 DNA reads TGTGCCAGCAGCTTGGTTGTGACTAGCGAAACAGATACGCAGTATTTT.

The sample holds a few counts of this clonotype. The chain employs TRBV6-2 or TRBV6-3 and TRBJ1-2; TRBD1 might be the D (6 bases). The CDR3 has 15 residues. Trimming removed 2 bases from V and 4 bases from J, with 14 bases in between. CDR1 and CDR2 (germline): MNHEY, SVGEGT. CDR3 coding DNA: TGTGCCAGCAGTTACAACAGCAGGGGAGCCTATGGCTACACCTTC. Its protein product is CASSYNSRGAYGYTF.

This sequence joins TRBV10-3 and TRBJ1-2; 8 positions agree with TRBD1. This CDR3 region has 13 residues. The germline gives CDR1 ENHRY, CDR2 SYGVKD. J was trimmed by 7 bases and V by 4 bases; bases with no gene match: 5. CDR3 in DNA: TGTGCCATCAGTGCGGGACAGGATGGTGGCTACACCTTC. Protein: CAISAGQDGGYTF.

The sample holds a few counts of this clonotype. This chain joins TRBV25-1 and TRBJ2-7; D not certain. Germline V lookup: CDR1 MGHDK, CDR2 SYGVNS. Trimming took off 4 bases at V and 5 bases at J, with 12 bases between the two ends. The CDR3 loop spans 13 amino acids. CDR3: CASSGILGDEQYF. The CDR3 DNA sequence: TGTGCCAGCAGTGGTATCCTGGGCGACGAGCAGTACTTC.

This clonotype was counted once. The junction does not match germline at one end; this may be a read error. This rearrangement joins TRBV12-3 or TRBV12-4 to TRBJ1-5, with D possibly TRBD1 on 5 matching bases. CDR3 length: 14 residues. CDR3 nucleotide sequence: TGTGCCAGCAGTTTGTCGGGGACGGGTCAGCCCCGGCATTTT. Encoded protein: CASSLSGTGQPRHF.

This clonotype was seen only a few times. The chain links TRBV7-9 to TRBJ1-2; 7 nucleotides line up with TRBD1. Germline V gives CDR1 SEHNR, CDR2 FQNEAQ (reference sequence). This CDR3 comprises 14 residues. J gave up 2 bases and V 5 bases, and 5 bases lay outside the gene matches. The DNA of the CDR3 is TGTGCCAGCAGCCCCCTGGACAGGAACTATGGCTACACCTTC. This sequence encodes CASSPLDRNYGYTF.

CDR3 protein: CASPTLGGSGYEQYF. The CDR3 DNA sequence: TGTGCCAGCCCAACCTTGGGAGGGAGCGGGTACGAGCAGTACTTC. The J gene is TRBJ2-7, the V gene TRBV2; TRBD2 aligns across 7 bases. CDR3 size: 15 residues. The germline CDR1 and CDR2 sequences are SNHLY and FYNNEI. With V trimmed by 8 bases and J by 4 bases, 14 bases remained unmatched. The full variable domain, in which reference TRBV2 and TRBJ2-7 provide the parts outside the CDR3, is EPEVTQTPSHQVTQMGQEVILRCVPISNHLYFYWYRQILGQKVEFLVSFYNNEISEKSEIFDDQFSVERPDGSNFTLKIRSTKLEDSAMYFCASPTLGGSGYEQYFGPGTRLTVT.

This clonotype was seen once. J is TRBJ1-4 and V is TRBV12-3 or TRBV12-4; a weak D match, TRBD1 (5 bases). The length of the CDR3 is 16 residues. V lost 6 bases to trimming and J lost 4 bases, with 18 bases between them. CDR3 region: CASRPSGPGSNEKLFF. CDR3 DNA: TGTGCCAGCAGGCCCTCTGGACCAGGGAGTAATGAAAAACTGTTTTTT.

The genes are TRBV6-5 and TRBJ1-5; 10 nucleotides line up with TRBD1. The trim removed 2 bases at V and 0 bases at J, leaving 7 bases unmatched. Germline V CDR1 and CDR2: MNHEY, SVGAGI. The CDR3 is made up of 18 amino acids. The CDR3 is CASSYTPTGGFSNQPQHF. The CDR3 nucleotides are TGTGCCAGCAGTTACACCCCGACAGGGGGCTTTAGCAATCAGCCCCAGCATTTT.

This chain uses TRBV27 with TRBJ1-2, with a weak D call TRBD1 (6 bases). Germline loops: CDR1 MNHEY, CDR2 SMNVEV (reference sequence). The CDR3 runs 18 residues. The V and J ends lost 6 bases and 0 bases respectively, with 23 bases between them. CDR3 residues: CASRGIQGVDAANYGYTF. The CDR3 nucleotides are TGTGCCAGCAGAGGGATACAGGGCGTTGATGCAGCTAACTATGGCTACACCTTC.

This clonotype was seen a few times. V gene TRBV12-3 or TRBV12-4 combines with J gene TRBJ2-5, with D perhaps TRBD2 (6 bases). The CDR3 has 17 residues. Trimming left V 3 bases short and J 4 bases short, with 21 bases between. CDR3 sequence (DNA): TGTGCCAGCAGTTTTGGACTACGAGGAGGAGTGGGAGAGACCCAGTACTTC. Protein product: CASSFGLRGGVGETQYF.

The V and J genes are TRBV7-2 and TRBJ2-1, with D hard to call. The V gene lost 1 base and the J gene lost 3 bases, with 10 bases spanning the gap. CDR3 size: 15 residues. The germline CDR1 and CDR2 sequences are SGHTA and FQGNSA. CDR3 loop: CASSLDALIYNEQFF. Written as DNA, the CDR3 is TGTGCCAGCAGCTTAGACGCATTAATCTACAATGAGCAGTTCTTC.

This chain uses TRBV7-2 with TRBJ2-1; 7 bases are shared with TRBD2. The V segment lost 2 bases and the J segment 7 bases; nucleotides outside the gene matches: 11. CDR3 length equals 16 residues. Germline CDR1 SGHTA, CDR2 FQGNSA. The DNA for the CDR3 is TGTGCCAGCAGCTTACTTAGCGGGCGGCCGGGGAATGAGCAGTTCTTC. It translates to CASSLLSGRPGNEQFF.

A remark on this clonotype: A much larger clone is a single base away; this may be a read error. The V and J genes are TRBV5-1 and TRBJ2-1, with 11 nucleotides matching TRBD2. The germline gives CDR1 SGHRS, CDR2 YFSETQ. The CDR3 consists of 14 residues. CDR3 loop: CAGSFSGGANEQFF. The CDR3 DNA reads TGCGCCGGCAGCTTTAGCGGGGGGGCCAATGAGCAGTTCTTC.

The chain joins TRBV6-5 to TRBJ1-2; possibly TRBD1 for D (6 bases). The germline gives CDR1 MNHEY, CDR2 SVGAGI. The CDR3 totals 15 residues. Trimming left V 4 bases short and J 2 bases short, with 14 bases between. The CDR3 sequence is CASSSTGFSNYGYTF. The CDR3 DNA follows: TGTGCCAGCAGTTCCACAGGGTTTAGCAACTATGGCTACACCTTC.

V and J are TRBV27 and TRBJ2-3; TRBD2 agrees at 7 bases. The CDR3 is 15 residues long. Germline V gene lookup returns CDR1 MNHEY and CDR2 SMNVEV (reference sequence). After removal of 5 bases from V and 3 bases from J, the junction contained 8 bases not matched to a gene. CDR3 region: CASSRLGLETDTQYF. Here the CDR3 DNA reads TGTGCCAGCAGTCGCCTCGGACTAGAGACAGATACGCAGTATTTT.

This clonotype was found a few times. The chain joins TRBV4-3 to TRBJ2-3; TRBD2 aligns across 9 bases. After removal of 3 bases from V and 3 bases from J, the junction contained 7 bases not matched to a gene. Germline values: CDR1 LGHNA, CDR2 YSLEER. This CDR3 contains 16 residues. CDR3 coding DNA: TGCGCCAGCAGCCATGAAGCGGGGGGTAGGACAGATACGCAGTATTTT. This sequence encodes CASSHEAGGRTDTQYF.

Many counts were recorded for this clonotype. V usage is TRBV7-2 and J usage is TRBJ2-3, with TRBD1 as a possible D gene (5 bases). The CDR3 sequence is 15 residues long. Germline V gene data show CDR1 as SGHTA and CDR2 as FQGNSA. V was clipped by 1 base and J by 3 bases, with 11 bases between them. This CDR3 is CASSLGRVGTDTQYF. Written as DNA, the CDR3 is TGTGCCAGCAGCTTAGGCAGGGTTGGTACAGATACGCAGTATTTT.

The chain employs TRBV24-1 and TRBJ2-1, with 7 bases fitting TRBD1. V gave up 4 bases and J gave up 3 bases; unmatched junction bases: 5. Looked up from germline, CDR1 is KGHDR and CDR2 is SFDVKD. The CDR3 is 15 amino acids. The CDR3 spells CATSEWDRSYNEQFF. The CDR3 nucleotides are TGTGCCACCAGTGAGTGGGACAGAAGCTACAATGAGCAGTTCTTC.

On this clonotype itself: The junction departs from the called germline gene at one end, perhaps through a read error. V gene TRBV28 combines with J gene TRBJ2-7; tentatively, D is TRBD1 (5 bases). The CDR3 totals 15 residues. Germline-derived CDR1 and CDR2 are MDHEN and SYDVKM. The CDR3 is CAGSLFSTATYEQYF. The CDR3 DNA reads as TGTGCCGGCAGTTTATTCTCGACAGCAACCTACGAGCAGTACTTC.

The chain combines TRBV6-6 with TRBJ2-4; weak D call: TRBD1 (6 bases). The better agreement between TRBJ2-7 and the DNA end casts doubt on the J call. The CDR3 spans 15 residues. Germline-derived CDR1 and CDR2 are MNHNY and SVGAGI (reference sequence). The CDR3: CASSPPSGTPHEQYF. The CDR3 DNA is TGTGCCAGCAGCCCCCCTTCCGGGACACCCCACGAGCAGTACTTC.

This clonotype was counted a few times. J is TRBJ2-7 and V is TRBV20-1; no reliable D call. Germline V lookup: CDR1 DFQATT, CDR2 SNEGSKA (reference sequence). Trimming pared 2 bases from V and 4 bases from J, leaving 6 bases between. This CDR3 comprises 11 residues. DNA of the CDR3: TGCAGTGCTAGAATCGGGTACGAGCAGTACTTC. This gives the protein CSARIGYEQYF.

This rearrangement joins TRBV12-3 or TRBV12-4 to TRBJ1-1; D gene ambiguous. The CDR3 contains 13 residues. Trimming removed 3 bases from V and 3 bases from J, with 8 bases in between. CDR3 loop: CASSFLGYTEAFF. CDR3 bases: TGTGCCAGCAGTTTTCTGGGATACACTGAAGCTTTCTTT.